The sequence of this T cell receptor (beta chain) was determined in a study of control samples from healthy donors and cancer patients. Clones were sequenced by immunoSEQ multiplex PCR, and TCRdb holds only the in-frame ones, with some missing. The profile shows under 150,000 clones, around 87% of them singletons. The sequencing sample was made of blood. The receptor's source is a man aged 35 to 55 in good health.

CDR3 residues: CASSFYGGGPPGELFF. The CDR3 region has the DNA TGTGCCAGCAGTTTTTACGGCGGGGGCCCCCCCGGGGAGCTGTTTTTT. This chain joins TRBV27 and TRBJ2-2; tentative D call: TRBD2 (7 bases). V lost 3 bases and J lost 6, with 17 bases in between. The CDR3 has 16 amino acids. The germline V gene encodes CDR1 MNHEY and CDR2 SMNVEV (reference sequence).